This passage covers 30 T cell receptor beta chains from one sample sequenced in a study of cytomegalovirus exposure and HLA in healthy donors. Both 60 Vbeta primers and 13 Jbeta primers went into the PCR. Assay used: immunoSEQ multiplex PCR; TCRdb lists only in-frame clones, some missing. The data contain some 190,000 clones, roughly 77% of them seen just once; the ten biggest clones take up approximately 3%. Sequences were obtained from PBMCs. These receptors originate from a woman aged 30 to 39 in good health and CMV-seropositive.

The count of this clone is one. The chain combines TRBV28 with TRBJ1-5; 10 bases are shared with TRBD1. This CDR3 region has 18 residues. Germline loops: CDR1 MDHEN, CDR2 SYDVKM. Trimming took 5 bases from V and 3 from J; bases not matched to a gene: 13. The CDR3 reads CASSLTGTGVSFNQPQHF. CDR3 bases: TGTGCCAGCAGTCTAACCGGGACAGGGGTTTCCTTCAATCAGCCCCAGCATTTT.

This clone was detected only once. The rearrangement links TRBV7-8 to TRBJ2-1, with D tentatively TRBD2 (6 bases). Germline CDR1 reads SGHVS; CDR2 reads FQNEAQ. This CDR3 spans 12 amino acids. V dropped 3 bases and J dropped 9 bases, with 9 bases sitting between them. The CDR3 protein is CASSFRGGEQFF. DNA of the CDR3: TGTGCCAGCAGCTTCCGGGGAGGTGAGCAGTTCTTC.

The chain uses TRBV9 and TRBJ1-1; TRBD1 matches at 7 bases. The CDR3 length is 17 residues. With V trimmed by 0 bases and J by 2 bases, 10 bases remained unmatched. Germline CDR1 reads SGDLS; CDR2 reads YYNGEE. The CDR3 reads CASSVALDRTVNTEAFF. As DNA, the CDR3 is TGTGCCAGCAGCGTAGCCCTGGACAGGACGGTAAACACTGAAGCTTTCTTT.

In DNA form, the CDR3 reads TGCAGCGTTGACGGGACTACCCACGCGCCCTACAATGAGCAGTTCTTC. Translated, it gives CSVDGTTHAPYNEQFF. This sequence joins TRBV29-1 and TRBJ2-1; 7 bases align to TRBD2. Germline V gives CDR1 SQVTM, CDR2 ANQGSEA. The CDR3 totals 16 residues. Trimming took 3 bases from V and 2 from J; bases not matched to a gene: 10.

Comment on this clone: Distinct nucleotide sequences in the sample also encode this CDR3. The chain has TRBV6-6 and TRBJ1-1, with 9 bases fitting TRBD1. With 4 bases clipped from V and 5 bases from J, the junction kept 8 bases outside the gene matches. Germline values: CDR1 MNHNY, CDR2 SVGAGI (reference sequence). This CDR3 comprises 15 residues. DNA for the CDR3: TGTGCCAGCAGTTCCACGACAGGGGGTGCGACTGAAGCTTTCTTT. Amino acids: CASSSTTGGATEAFF.

This clone was counted between two and nine times. This chain connects TRBV28 to TRBJ1-1, with D hard to call. The germline gives CDR1 MDHEN, CDR2 SYDVKM. The V end lost 10 bases, the J end lost 3 bases, and 12 bases lay between the germline ends. The length of the CDR3 is 12 residues. The CDR3: CATLTGYTEAFF. The CDR3 DNA reads as TGTGCCACGTTAACGGGATACACTGAAGCTTTCTTT. The full variable domain, with the rest looked up from reference TRBV28 and TRBJ1-1, is DVKVTQSSRYLVKRTGEKVFLECVQDMDHENMFWYRQDPGLGLRLIYFSYDVKMKEKGDIPEGYSVSREKKERFSLILESASTNQTSMYLCATLTGYTEAFFGQGTRLTVV.

The chain joins TRBV28 to TRBJ1-5; the D is unclear. The CDR3 spans 13 residues. V gave up 5 bases and J gave up 7 bases, with 12 bases separating them. The germline CDR1 and CDR2 sequences are MDHEN and SYDVKM. CDR3 DNA: TGTGCCAGCAGTCTGGCCCCCCGACAGCCCCAGCATTTT. Residues: CASSLAPRQPQHF.

This clone was seen only a few times. This chain links TRBV4-1 with TRBJ1-2; 8 bases map to TRBD1. The CDR3 consists of 14 residues. The V gene's germline CDR1 is MGHRA and CDR2 YSYEKL. The V gene end was trimmed by 1 base and the J gene end by 7 bases; junction bases not matched to a gene: 5. CDR3 nucleotide sequence: TGCGCCAGCAGCCAAGCACAGGGGGATGGTGGCTACACCTTC. Translated, it gives CASSQAQGDGGYTF.

The chain carries TRBV2 and TRBJ1-2, with D unclear. This CDR3 region has 15 residues. V lost 1 base to trimming and J lost 7 bases, with 16 bases between them. Germline-derived CDR1 and CDR2 are SNHLY and FYNNEI. CDR3 nucleotides: TGTGCCAGCAGTGAAGACCCGGGGTCGGTGGGTGGCTACACCTTC. It encodes CASSEDPGSVGGYTF.

In this sample, this clone turned up a few times. The chain joins TRBV27 to TRBJ2-7; 9 nucleotides agree with TRBD2. The V gene end was trimmed by 4 bases and the J gene end by 2 bases; junction bases not matched to a gene: 12. There are 17 residues in the CDR3. Per germline, CDR1 MNHEY and CDR2 SMNVEV (reference sequence). For the CDR3, the DNA is TGTGCCAGCAGTTATTCTAGCGGGGCCGGAGGGGCCTACGAGCAGTACTTC. Its translation: CASSYSSGAGGAYEQYF.

The genes are TRBV19 and TRBJ1-1; D gene uncertain. The CDR3 spans 14 residues. In germline, CDR1 is LNHDA, CDR2 SQIVND (reference sequence). Trimming pared 8 bases from V and 1 base from J, leaving 14 bases between. In nucleotides, the CDR3 is TGTGCCAGTTTGGTTTTGGGAGGGAACACTGAAGCTTTCTTT. This codes for CASLVLGGNTEAFF.

This chain uses TRBV6-5 with TRBJ2-7, with a weak D call TRBD1 (6 bases). Germline V gene lookup returns CDR1 MNHEY and CDR2 SVGAGI. The V end lost 4 bases, the J end lost 1 base, and 17 bases lay between the germline ends. CDR3 length: 16 residues. The CDR3: CASSLMPTGTSYEQYF. CDR3 bases: TGTGCCAGCAGTTTAATGCCAACAGGGACATCCTACGAGCAGTACTTC.

The rearrangement links TRBV4-1 to TRBJ1-2; 10 bases are shared with TRBD1. The germline gives CDR1 MGHRA, CDR2 YSYEKL. The J segment lost 1 base and the V segment lost 3 bases, leaving 5 bases of the junction unmatched. This CDR3 is built from 16 residues. CDR3 sequence (DNA): TGCGCCAGCAGCCAGGCCGGGACAGGGGATAACTATGGCTACACCTTC. It codes for CASSQAGTGDNYGYTF.

J is TRBJ2-7 and V is TRBV27; D gene ambiguous. Germline lookup yields CDR1 MNHEY and CDR2 SMNVEV (reference sequence). Trimming shortened V by 5 bases and J by 0 bases, and 14 bases separated the two germline ends. This CDR3 comprises 15 residues. The CDR3, as DNA: TGTGCCAGCAGTCTGAGCCCTTCCCCCTCCTACGAGCAGTACTTC. This encodes CASSLSPSPSYEQYF.

The J gene is TRBJ2-7, the V gene TRBV7-9, with 7 bases matching TRBD2. CDR3 length equals 14 residues. Germline assignment: CDR1 SEHNR and CDR2 FQNEAQ (reference sequence). V lost 8 bases and J lost 1; bases outside the gene matches: 8. CDR3 nucleotides: TGTGCCAGCGAAGGGGACTATGGGTCCTACGAGCAGTACTTC. Translated: CASEGDYGSYEQYF.

The chain employs TRBV11-2 and TRBJ2-7; 9 nucleotides align to TRBD2. CDR1 and CDR2 from the germline V gene are SGHAT and FQNNGV. V dropped 0 bases and J dropped 4; count of bases not matched to a gene: 10. The CDR3 is 17 residues long. CDR3 sequence (DNA): TGTGCCAGCAGCTTAGACACTCCGGGACTAGCCAGGTACGAGCAGTACTTC. Its protein is CASSLDTPGLARYEQYF.

This rearrangement joins TRBV29-1 to TRBJ1-1; 7 positions match TRBD1. This CDR3 has 13 residues. Trimming removed 7 bases from V and 1 base from J; junction bases left unmatched: 6. In germline, CDR1 is SQVTM, CDR2 ANQGSEA. This CDR3 is CSAHRDRNTEAFF. CDR3 nucleotide sequence: TGCAGCGCACACCGGGACAGGAACACTGAAGCTTTCTTT.

The V and J genes are TRBV5-4 and TRBJ1-4; D unclear. The V end was cut by 4 bases, the J end by 4 bases, with 17 bases between. Germline V gene lookup returns CDR1 SGHNT and CDR2 YYREEE (reference sequence). This CDR3 comprises 16 residues. The CDR3 here is CASSQEIRAGNEKLFF. The CDR3 bases are TGTGCCAGCAGCCAAGAGATCCGGGCGGGTAATGAAAAACTGTTTTTT. The variable domain in full, completed from reference TRBV5-4 and TRBJ1-4, reads ETGVTQSPTHLIKTRGQQVTLRCSSQSGHNTVSWYQQALGQGPQFIFQYYREEENGRGNFPPRFSGLQFPNYSSELNVNALELDDSALYLCASSQEIRAGNEKLFFGSGTQLSVL.

The genes are TRBV19 and TRBJ1-1, with a tentative D call TRBD1 (6 bases). V was cut by 5 bases and J by 7 bases, with 11 bases left in between. The germline V gene encodes CDR1 LNHDA and CDR2 SQIVND (reference sequence). The length of the CDR3 is 12 residues. Written as DNA, the CDR3 is TGTGCCAGTAGTCAACAGGGTTTTGAAGCTTTCTTT. Its protein product is CASSQQGFEAFF.

The V call is TRBV6-4, the J call TRBJ1-2; 7 nucleotides match TRBD1. V was pared by 7 bases and J by 2 bases, with 10 bases of the junction left unmatched. The CDR3 runs to 15 residues. Germline V gene lookup returns CDR1 MRHNA and CDR2 SNTAGT. CDR3 DNA sequence: TGTGCCAGCATTGCCGGGACAGATTTCAACTATGGCTACACCTTC. Its translation: CASIAGTDFNYGYTF.

The chain couples TRBV2 to TRBJ1-5, with D possibly being TRBD1 (6 bases). V gave up 1 base and J gave up 0 bases, with 13 bases separating them. CDR1 is SNHLY and CDR2 is FYNNEI in the germline V gene. The CDR3 is 17 residues long. CDR3: CASSEVGRGFSNQPQHF. CDR3 DNA sequence: TGTGCCAGCAGTGAAGTCGGCAGGGGTTTTAGCAATCAGCCCCAGCATTTT. Full variable domain (rest looked up from reference TRBV2 and TRBJ1-5): EPEVTQTPSHQVTQMGQEVILRCVPISNHLYFYWYRQILGQKVEFLVSFYNNEISEKSEIFDDQFSVERPDGSNFTLKIRSTKLEDSAMYFCASSEVGRGFSNQPQHFGDGTRLSIL.

The rearrangement links TRBV5-1 to TRBJ1-3; D possibly corresponds to TRBD1 (5 bases). The germline gives CDR1 SGHRS, CDR2 YFSETQ. V was shortened by 7 bases and J by 0 bases, with 11 bases between the two germline ends. This CDR3 is 14 amino acids long. CDR3 nucleotide sequence: TGCGCCAGCGGTGAGACAGACTCTGGAAACACCATATATTTT. This codes for CASGETDSGNTIYF.

V usage is TRBV6-1 and J usage is TRBJ2-7; 9 bases match TRBD1. Germline CDR1 is MNHNS and CDR2 is SASEGT. This CDR3 region has 14 residues. The J segment lost 2 bases and the V segment lost 5 bases, leaving 4 bases of the junction unmatched. The CDR3 bases are TGTGCCAGCAGTCGGACAGGGGAACCCTACGAGCAGTACTTC. Translating gives CASSRTGEPYEQYF.

The chain carries TRBV28 and TRBJ1-5; TRBD1 matches at 11 bases. This CDR3 has 16 amino acids. In germline, CDR1 is MDHEN, CDR2 SYDVKM. J gave up 6 bases and V 5 bases, and 9 bases lay outside the gene matches. CDR3 nucleotides: TGTGCCAGCAGTAATCGAGGACAGGGGGCTTTTCAGCCCCAGCATTTT. Amino acid sequence: CASSNRGQGAFQPQHF.

This clone has a single count. The chain recombines TRBV29-1 with TRBJ2-5; 10 bases fit TRBD1. CDR3 length: 17 amino acids. The V and J ends lost 0 bases and 1 base, in that order; junction bases with no gene match: 8. Germline CDR1 is SQVTM and CDR2 is ANQGSEA. The CDR3 protein is CSVEDLGDRGTQETQYF. In nucleotides, the CDR3 is TGCAGCGTTGAAGATCTCGGGGACAGGGGTACCCAAGAGACCCAGTACTTC.

The chain joins TRBV28 to TRBJ1-1; TRBD1 might be the D (6 bases). This CDR3 spans 13 amino acids. Per the germline V gene, CDR1 is MDHEN and CDR2 is SYDVKM. V was pared by 7 bases and J by 0 bases, with 9 bases between. DNA for the CDR3: TGTGCCAGCATCAACAGGGTGAACACTGAAGCTTTCTTT. Amino acid sequence: CASINRVNTEAFF.

The rearrangement joins TRBV7-9 to TRBJ1-2; the D is unclear. V lost 2 bases, J lost 8 bases, and 12 bases lay in between. This CDR3 has 13 residues. Germline V gene sequence: CDR1 SEHNR, CDR2 FQNEAQ (reference sequence). The CDR3 sequence is CASSLSLTPGYTF. In DNA form, the CDR3 reads TGTGCCAGCAGCTTATCCCTCACTCCGGGCTACACCTTC.

The chain recombines TRBV5-1 with TRBJ1-4, with 8 bases fitting TRBD1. The CDR3 has 14 amino acids. CDR1 and CDR2 (germline): SGHRS, YFSETQ. With V trimmed by 0 bases and J by 5 bases, 0 bases remained unmatched. In DNA form, the CDR3 reads TGCGCCAGCAGCTTGGGGACAGGGAATGAAAAACTGTTTTTT. Protein product: CASSLGTGNEKLFF.

J is TRBJ1-2 and V is TRBV7-9; a possible D gene is TRBD1 (5 bases). The CDR3 is 16 amino acids. Germline CDR1 reads SEHNR; CDR2 reads FQNEAQ (reference sequence). V lost 1 base and J 4 bases, leaving 16 bases between the germline ends. Written as DNA, the CDR3 is TGTGCCAGCAGCTTAGAGTCACCAGGACATTCCTATGGCTACACCTTC. Protein sequence: CASSLESPGHSYGYTF.

Only a few counts were recorded for this clone. The chain uses TRBV27 and TRBJ2-2, with 7 bases lining up with TRBD2. In germline, CDR1 is MNHEY, CDR2 SMNVEV (reference sequence). V trimming: 3 bases; J trimming: 4 bases; junction bases outside the gene matches: 2. This CDR3 region has 14 residues. CDR3 nucleotides: TGTGCCAGCAGTTTCGGCGGGAGCACCGGGGAGCTGTTTTTT. It codes for CASSFGGSTGELFF.